This TCR beta chain was recorded in a study of blood T cell repertoires in COVID-19 (dated by TCRdb to 2020 to 2022). Broadly, across the study: Samples from collaborators originated in the United States, Italy and Spain and spanned both the acute and convalescent phases of COVID-19. The material from the prospective study consisted of cDNA or gDNA derived from T cells, B-cell-depleted T cells, or PBMCs. Deeply sampled blood TCRbeta repertoires from subjects exposed to, actively infected with, or recovered from COVID-19 were included in the dataset. The repertoires were made available in a free public database intended to serve as a resource for research on the immune response to SARS-CoV-2. Samples were obtained from the ongoing ImmuneRACE study (first 160 participants) and from 1,254 subjects provided by 6 global collaborators. A de-identified subject ID, COVID-19 status, age in years and sex were almost always included in the sample metadata. Where available, HLA class I and class II types were obtained from metadata supplied by the sample provider rather than from assay-based typing. The study at large found these results: How much clinical and demographic metadata was included differed by source and by participant, and the metadata was provided uncurated.

TCRbeta CDR3 regions were amplified from genomic DNA by means of the immunoSEQ Assay, a bias-controlled multiplex PCR. The source study handled its data this way. Within the assay, amplification of reference gene primers was used to estimate how many nucleated cells each sample contained. To quantify the absolute abundance of each unique TCRbeta CDR3 rearrangement, sequence reads were collapsed and filtered. For each sample, productive Simpson clonality was calculated as the square root of Simpson's diversity index over productive rearrangements. TCRdb took over this immuneACCESS table, retaining in-frame rearrangements with V and J assigned. Such tables are incomplete; in checked studies, under half of the missing clones stem from an unresolved V gene, and the remainder is unexplained. The DNA was the basis for D and trimming; V, J and clone size are from that table. Across this sample there are tens of thousands of clones, with 80% to 90% seen only once. Clones ranked in the top ten supply 20% to 30% of the sample.

For CDR1 and CDR2, the germline V gene lists SGHTA and FQGNSA. V gives up 5 bases and J gives up 7 bases, and the segment between their germline ends measures 8 bases. Spanning cysteine to phenylalanine, the CDR3 consists of 12 amino acids. The DNA shown is the 36-base CDR3, in frame from base 1. Comments on this clone: The specificity of this receptor is unknown. Base quality data are lacking; no much larger clone is found one base away.

The collaborating institutions used their own protocols to collect whole blood in K2EDTA tubes. Collaborator samples were shipped for TCRbeta analysis as frozen whole blood, isolated PBMCs, or DNA extracted from either sample type. The source of this sequence is a man in his sixties with acute or convalescent COVID-19. The sample consisted of peripheral blood. The V and J segments used are TRBV7-2 and TRBJ1-4, with the D gene call left open. The base sequence is TGTGCCAGCAGCCCCGGAGGTGAAAAACTGTTTTTT. Its amino acids are CASSPGGEKLFF.